This T cell receptor beta chain was documented in a study of cytomegalovirus exposure and HLA in healthy donors. The study, taken as a whole, reports: Researchers reported in a later analysis that a missense DCLRE1C variant was tied to TCR beta V- and J-gene trimming. In the analysis, some V segments, TRBV6-2 and TRBV6-3 included, were excluded as indistinguishable.

These donors, healthy bone marrow donors, were studied. Germline V lookup: CDR1 MNHEY, CDR2 SMNVEV (reference sequence). Trimming removed 5 bases at V and 7 bases at J, with 23 bases between. This CDR3 comprises 16 residues. Of note for this clone: Its antigen is currently unknown.

This PCR relied on a set of 60 Vbeta primers and 13 Jbeta primers. Clones were sequenced by immunoSEQ multiplex PCR, and TCRdb holds only the in-frame ones, with some missing. The repertoire includes approximately 180,000 clones, approximately 78% of them detected once, and approximately 1.5% sits in the top ten. The V gene is TRBV27, the J gene TRBJ1-1; a possible D gene is TRBD1 (6 bases). The TCR originated in a woman younger than 35 in good health and CMV-seronegative. What was sequenced was PBMCs. CDR3 sequence: CASSPAHRVGSYEAFF. CDR3 in DNA: TGTGCCAGCAGTCCCGCCCACAGGGTTGGGTCCTATGAAGCTTTCTTT.